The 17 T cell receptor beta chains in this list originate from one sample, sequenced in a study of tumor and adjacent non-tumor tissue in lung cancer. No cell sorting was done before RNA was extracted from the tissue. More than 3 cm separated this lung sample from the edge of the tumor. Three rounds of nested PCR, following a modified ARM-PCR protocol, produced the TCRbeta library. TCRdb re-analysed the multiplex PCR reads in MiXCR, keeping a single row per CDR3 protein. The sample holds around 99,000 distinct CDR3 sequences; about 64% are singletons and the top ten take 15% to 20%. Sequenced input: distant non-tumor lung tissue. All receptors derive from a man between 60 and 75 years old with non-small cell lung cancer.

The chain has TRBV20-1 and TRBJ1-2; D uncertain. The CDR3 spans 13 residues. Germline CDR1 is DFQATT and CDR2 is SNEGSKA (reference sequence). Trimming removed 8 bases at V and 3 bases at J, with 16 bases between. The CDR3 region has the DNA TGCAGTACCTCCACATTTGCTCACTATGGCTACACCTTC. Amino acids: CSTSTFAHYGYTF.

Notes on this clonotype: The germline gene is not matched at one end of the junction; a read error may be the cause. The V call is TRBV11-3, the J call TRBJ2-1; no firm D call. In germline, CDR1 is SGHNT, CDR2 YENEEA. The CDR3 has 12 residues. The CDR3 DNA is TGTGCCAGCAGCTCCCGGTGGGATGAGCAATTCTTC. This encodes CASSSRWDEQFF.

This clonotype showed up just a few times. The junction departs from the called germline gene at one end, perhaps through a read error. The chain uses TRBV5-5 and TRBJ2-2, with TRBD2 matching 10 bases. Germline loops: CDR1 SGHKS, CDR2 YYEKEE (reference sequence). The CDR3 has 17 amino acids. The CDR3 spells CASSSLAGSANTGEPFF. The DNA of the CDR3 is TGTGCCAGCAGCTCACTAGCGGGGAGCGCGAACACCGGGGAGCCGTTTTTT.

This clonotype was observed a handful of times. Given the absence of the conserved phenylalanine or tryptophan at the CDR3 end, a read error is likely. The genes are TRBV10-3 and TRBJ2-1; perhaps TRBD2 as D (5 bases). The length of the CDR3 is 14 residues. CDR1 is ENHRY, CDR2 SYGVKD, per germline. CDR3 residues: CAISGGRRWDEQFS. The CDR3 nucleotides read TGCGCCATCAGTGGCGGGCGCCGGTGGGATGAGCAGTTCTCC.

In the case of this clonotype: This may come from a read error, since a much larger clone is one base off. The CDR3 loop is CVSRPGRDNEQFF. As DNA, the CDR3 is TGTGTCAGCAGGCCGGGACGTGACAATGAGCAGTTCTTC. This chain links TRBV28 with TRBJ2-1; D possibly matches TRBD1 or TRBD2 (5 bases each). The germline CDR1 and CDR2 sequences are MDHEN and SYDVKM. The length of the CDR3 is 13 residues.

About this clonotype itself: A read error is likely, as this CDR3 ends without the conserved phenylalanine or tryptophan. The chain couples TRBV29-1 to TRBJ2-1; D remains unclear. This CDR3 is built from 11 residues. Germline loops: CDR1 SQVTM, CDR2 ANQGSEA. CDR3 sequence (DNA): TGCAGAGGGTGGGCTGACAATGAGCAGTTCCTC. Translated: CRGWADNEQFL.

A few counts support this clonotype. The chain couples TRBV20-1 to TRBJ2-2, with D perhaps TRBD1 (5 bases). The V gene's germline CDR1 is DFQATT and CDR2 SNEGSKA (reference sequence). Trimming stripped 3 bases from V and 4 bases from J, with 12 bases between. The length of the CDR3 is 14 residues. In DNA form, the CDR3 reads TGCAGTGCTAGTCGAGGAACAGGCACCGGGGAGCTGTTTTTT. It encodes CSASRGTGTGELFF.

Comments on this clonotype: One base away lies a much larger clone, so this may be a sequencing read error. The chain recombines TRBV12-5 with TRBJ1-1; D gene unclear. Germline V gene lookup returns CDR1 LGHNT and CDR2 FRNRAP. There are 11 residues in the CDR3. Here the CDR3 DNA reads TGTGCTACCTCACCTGCCACTAAAGCTTTCTTT. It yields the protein CATSPATKAFF.

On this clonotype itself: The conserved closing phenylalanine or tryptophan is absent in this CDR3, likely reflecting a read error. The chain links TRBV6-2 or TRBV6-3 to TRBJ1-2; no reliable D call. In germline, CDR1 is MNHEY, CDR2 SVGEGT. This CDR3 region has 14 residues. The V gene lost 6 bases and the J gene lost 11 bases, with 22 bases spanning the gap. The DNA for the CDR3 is TGTGCCAGCAGCCTCACGTGGGGAGTTTACGGTTACACCATC. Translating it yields CASSLTWGVYGYTI.

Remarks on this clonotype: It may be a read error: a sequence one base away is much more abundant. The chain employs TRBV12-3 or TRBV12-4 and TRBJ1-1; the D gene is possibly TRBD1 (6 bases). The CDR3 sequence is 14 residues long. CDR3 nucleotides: TGTGCCGGCAGTTTAGGGGGTTTGAACACTGAAGCTTTCTTT. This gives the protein CAGSLGGLNTEAFF.

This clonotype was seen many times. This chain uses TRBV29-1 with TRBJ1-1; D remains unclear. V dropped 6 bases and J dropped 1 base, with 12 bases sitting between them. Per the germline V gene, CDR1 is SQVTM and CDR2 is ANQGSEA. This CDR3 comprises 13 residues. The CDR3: CSVQRTENTEAFF. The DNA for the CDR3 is TGCAGCGTCCAACGGACGGAGAACACTGAAGCTTTCTTT.

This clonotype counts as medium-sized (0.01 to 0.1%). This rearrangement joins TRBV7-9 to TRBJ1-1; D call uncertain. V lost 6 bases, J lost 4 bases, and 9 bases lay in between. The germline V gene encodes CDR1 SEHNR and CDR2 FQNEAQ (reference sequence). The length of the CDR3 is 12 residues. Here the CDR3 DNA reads TGTGCCAGCAGAAAAGGGAGCACTGAAGCTTTCTTT. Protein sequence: CASRKGSTEAFF. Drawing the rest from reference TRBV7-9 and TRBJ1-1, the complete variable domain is DTGVSQNPRHKITKRGQNVTFRCDPISEHNRLYWYRQTLGQGPEFLTYFQNEAQLEKSRLLSDRFSAERPKGSFSTLEIQRTEQGDSAMYLCASRKGSTEAFFGQGTRLTVV.

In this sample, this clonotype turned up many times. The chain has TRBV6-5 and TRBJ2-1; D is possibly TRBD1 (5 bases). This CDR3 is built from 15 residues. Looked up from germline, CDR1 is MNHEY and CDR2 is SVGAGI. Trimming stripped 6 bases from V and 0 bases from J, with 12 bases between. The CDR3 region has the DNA TGTGCCAGCAGGACAGACAGCGACTCCTACAATGAGCAGTTCTTC. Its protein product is CASRTDSDSYNEQFF.

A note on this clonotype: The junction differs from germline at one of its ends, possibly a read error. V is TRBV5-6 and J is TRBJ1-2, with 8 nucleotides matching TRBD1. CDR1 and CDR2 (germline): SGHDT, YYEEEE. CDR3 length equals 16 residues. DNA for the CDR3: TGTGCCAGCAACTTGGGACAGGTTGGATCTGACTATGGCTACACCTTC. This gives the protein CASNLGQVGSDYGYTF.

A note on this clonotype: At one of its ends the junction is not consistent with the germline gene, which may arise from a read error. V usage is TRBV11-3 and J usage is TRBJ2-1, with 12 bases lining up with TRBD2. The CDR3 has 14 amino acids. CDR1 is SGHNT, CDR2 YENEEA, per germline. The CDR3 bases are TGTGCCATCAGCCGCCTAGCGGGAGGGCTTGAGCACTTCTTC. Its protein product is CAISRLAGGLEHFF.

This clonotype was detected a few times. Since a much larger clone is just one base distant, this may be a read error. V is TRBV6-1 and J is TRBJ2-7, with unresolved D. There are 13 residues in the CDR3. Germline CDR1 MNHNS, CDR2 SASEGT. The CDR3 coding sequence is TGTGCCAGCGCCCGCTCTTTCGCGTACGGGCAGTACTTC. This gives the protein CASARSFAYGQYF.

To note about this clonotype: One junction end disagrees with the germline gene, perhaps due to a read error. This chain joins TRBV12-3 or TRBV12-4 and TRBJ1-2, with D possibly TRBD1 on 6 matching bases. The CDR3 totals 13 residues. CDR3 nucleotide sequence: TGTGCCAGCAGTTATGCAGGGGCGACGGGCTACGCCTTC. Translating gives CASSYAGATGYAF.